The rows below give T cell receptor beta chains drawn from one sample of a study of beta chain features in type 1 diabetes. Sequencing was performed with immunoSEQ multiplex PCR; in TCRdb, only in-frame clones are kept and a portion is missing. Of 850,000 to 900,000 clones listed, roughly 17% were seen once; the top ten hold 0.02% to 0.025%. The sample consisted of naive CD4+ T cells from blood. These receptors all stem from a woman younger than 30 in good health. CDR3s include the opening cysteine and the closing phenylalanine or tryptophan. D genes are given only for firm matches. Expanded clones get a size class; other rows say once, few or many, or leave the size out.

len: 14; d_gene: TRBD2; v_gene: TRBV18; j_gene: TRBJ2-7; abundance: few; CDR3nt: TGTGCCAGCCGCGGGACTAGCGGGTCCTACGAGCAGTACTTC; CDR3aa: CASRGTSGSYEQYF
len: 15; d_gene: TRBD2; v_gene: TRBV7-2; j_gene: TRBJ2-7; abundance: few; CDR3nt: TGTGCCAGCAGCCGCGGGAGACCGAGCTCCTACGAGCAGTACTTC; CDR3aa: CASSRGRPSSYEQYF
len: 13; d_gene: NA; v_gene: TRBV7-3; j_gene: TRBJ1-1; abundance: NA; CDR3nt: TGTGCCAGCAGCCCAACCCCGGGGATTCAAGCTTTCTTT; CDR3aa: CASSPTPGIQAFF
len: 15; d_gene: TRBD2; v_gene: TRBV7-6; j_gene: TRBJ2-7; abundance: few; CDR3nt: TGTGCCAGCAGCCTCCGGGGGGGGCCTACCTACGAGCAGTACTTC; CDR3aa: CASSLRGGPTYEQYF
len: 14; d_gene: NA; v_gene: TRBV6-6; j_gene: TRBJ2-2; abundance: NA; CDR3nt: TGTGCCAGCAACCCGGACACTAACACCGGGGAGCTGTTTTTT; CDR3aa: CASNPDTNTGELFF
len: 14; d_gene: NA; v_gene: TRBV10-3; j_gene: TRBJ2-1; abundance: NA; CDR3nt: TGTGCCATCAGACCGGGACTCGAATACAATGAGCAGTTCTTC; CDR3aa: CAIRPGLEYNEQFF
len: 14; d_gene: NA; v_gene: TRBV6-6; j_gene: TRBJ2-7; abundance: few; CDR3nt: TGTGCCAGCAGCTATGGTCAGGGGTACGGAGAGCAGTACTTC; CDR3aa: CASSYGQGYGEQYF
len: 17; d_gene: NA; v_gene: TRBV18; j_gene: TRBJ2-3; abundance: NA; CDR3nt: TGTGCCAGCTCACCCGGGCCTCTTGGGTCGCCCACAGATACGCAGTATTTT; CDR3aa: CASSPGPLGSPTDTQYF
len: 15; d_gene: NA; v_gene: TRBV7-5; j_gene: TRBJ2-1; abundance: NA; CDR3nt: TGTGCCAGAAGCCCTAGCGGGAGGAGGTACAATGAGCAGTTCTTC; CDR3aa: CARSPSGRRYNEQFF
len: 15; d_gene: TRBD1; v_gene: TRBV7-2; j_gene: TRBJ2-7; abundance: few; CDR3nt: TGTGCCAGCAGCCTACGGGACAGCAACTCCTACGAGCAGTACTTC; CDR3aa: CASSLRDSNSYEQYF
len: 14; d_gene: NA; v_gene: TRBV5-1; j_gene: TRBJ2-2; abundance: NA; CDR3nt: TGCGCCAGCAGCGCAACCATTAACACCGGGGAGCTGTTTTTT; CDR3aa: CASSATINTGELFF
len: 15; d_gene: TRBD2; v_gene: TRBV13; j_gene: TRBJ2-7; abundance: many; CDR3nt: TGTGCCAGCAGCAGCACAGCGGGACGGACGAGGTCGAAAGAATTC; CDR3aa: CASSSTAGRTRSKEF
len: 15; d_gene: NA; v_gene: TRBV5-1; j_gene: TRBJ2-2; abundance: few; CDR3nt: TGCGCCAGCAGCGTACCGGGACTTTTTACCGGTGAGCTGTTTTTT; CDR3aa: CASSVPGLFTGELFF
len: 14; d_gene: NA; v_gene: TRBV25-1; j_gene: TRBJ1-4; abundance: few; CDR3nt: TGTGCCAGCAGTGTGAGACAGGAGAGCGAAAAACTGTTTTTT; CDR3aa: CASSVRQESEKLFF
len: 14; d_gene: TRBD1; v_gene: TRBV27; j_gene: TRBJ2-1; abundance: NA; CDR3nt: TGTGCCAGCAGGGCTGGACAGGTAAACAATGAGCAGTTCTTC; CDR3aa: CASRAGQVNNEQFF
len: 16; d_gene: TRBD2; v_gene: TRBV7-7; j_gene: TRBJ2-1; abundance: few; CDR3nt: TGTGCTAGCAGCTTTCTGACGGGAGGGGGAAACAATGAGCAGTTCTTC; CDR3aa: CASSFLTGGGNNEQFF
len: 16; d_gene: TRBD2; v_gene: TRBV7-9; j_gene: TRBJ2-7; abundance: NA; CDR3nt: TGTGCCAGCACCACAATTAGCGGGAGGTCTTTCTACGAGCAGTACTTC; CDR3aa: CASTTISGRSFYEQYF
len: 14; d_gene: NA; v_gene: TRBV9; j_gene: TRBJ1-1; abundance: NA; CDR3nt: TGTGCCAGCAGCTCCGGTCGCAAGAACACTGAAGCTTTCTTT; CDR3aa: CASSSGRKNTEAFF
len: 11; d_gene: NA; v_gene: TRBV19; j_gene: TRBJ2-7; abundance: few; CDR3nt: TGTGCCAGTAGTACGGACTACAAACAGTACTTC; CDR3aa: CASSTDYKQYF
len: 15; d_gene: NA; v_gene: TRBV5-4; j_gene: TRBJ2-7; abundance: NA; CDR3nt: TGTGCCAGCAGCGCGGGACGTCAAAGCTCCTACGAGCAGTACTTC; CDR3aa: CASSAGRQSSYEQYF
len: 15; d_gene: NA; v_gene: TRBV19; j_gene: TRBJ2-2; abundance: NA; CDR3nt: TGTGCCAGTAGTTGGGGGCAGGGTAACACCGGGGAGCTGTTTTTT; CDR3aa: CASSWGQGNTGELFF
len: 15; d_gene: NA; v_gene: TRBV4-1; j_gene: TRBJ2-6; abundance: NA; CDR3nt: TGCGCCACCGCGTGGGGTTACTCTGGGGCCAACGTCCTGACTTTC; CDR3aa: CATAWGYSGANVLTF
len: 18; d_gene: TRBD2; v_gene: TRBV7-3; j_gene: TRBJ2-1; abundance: few; CDR3nt: TGTGCCAGCAGCTTAACGGTGGCGGGAGGTTCCGGTTACAATGAGCAGTTCTTC; CDR3aa: CASSLTVAGGSGYNEQFF
len: 15; d_gene: TRBD2; v_gene: TRBV5-1; j_gene: TRBJ2-7; abundance: few; CDR3nt: TGCGCCAGCAGCTCCGCGACTAGCGCCGCCTACGAGCAGTACTTC; CDR3aa: CASSSATSAAYEQYF
len: 16; d_gene: NA; v_gene: TRBV19; j_gene: TRBJ2-2; abundance: few; CDR3nt: TGTGCCAGTAGAACGCCTGACAGACTACGAGCCGGGGAGCTGTTTTTT; CDR3aa: CASRTPDRLRAGELFF
len: 14; d_gene: NA; v_gene: TRBV5-1; j_gene: TRBJ2-1; abundance: NA; CDR3nt: TGCGCCAGCACACTCAGCGGAACTTACAATGAGCAGTTCTTC; CDR3aa: CASTLSGTYNEQFF
len: 14; d_gene: TRBD1; v_gene: TRBV7-2; j_gene: TRBJ1-2; abundance: NA; CDR3nt: TGTGCCAGCAGCGTGGACAGGAACCTATATGGCTACACCTTC; CDR3aa: CASSVDRNLYGYTF
len: 16; d_gene: TRBD2; v_gene: TRBV7-3; j_gene: TRBJ2-2; abundance: NA; CDR3nt: TGTGCCAGCAGCCGCAGCGGGAGCCCGAACACCGGGGAGCTGTTTTTT; CDR3aa: CASSRSGSPNTGELFF
len: 14; d_gene: NA; v_gene: TRBV7-8; j_gene: TRBJ2-7; abundance: NA; CDR3nt: TGTGCCAGCAGCTTAGAAGGGATAACCTACGAGCAGTACTTC; CDR3aa: CASSLEGITYEQYF
len: 17; d_gene: TRBD2; v_gene: TRBV7-3; j_gene: TRBJ2-3; abundance: few; CDR3nt: TGTGCCAGCAGCGCGAAAATCCTAGCGGGAGGGCCAAGTACGCAGTATTTT; CDR3aa: CASSAKILAGGPSTQYF
len: 12; d_gene: TRBD1; v_gene: TRBV18; j_gene: TRBJ2-7; abundance: NA; CDR3nt: TGTGCCAGCTCACCCGGGACAGGGCTCGGTCGCTTC; CDR3aa: CASSPGTGLGRF
len: 13; d_gene: NA; v_gene: TRBV5-4; j_gene: TRBJ1-4; abundance: few; CDR3nt: TGTGCCAGCAGCCAGGTTGGCGATGAAAAACTGTTTTTT; CDR3aa: CASSQVGDEKLFF
len: 18; d_gene: NA; v_gene: TRBV2; j_gene: TRBJ2-6; abundance: few; CDR3nt: TGTGCCAGCAGTCCTCGGGACACCTTTTCCTCTGGGGCCAACGTCCTGACTTTC; CDR3aa: CASSPRDTFSSGANVLTF
len: 15; d_gene: TRBD2; v_gene: TRBV28; j_gene: TRBJ2-1; abundance: NA; CDR3nt: TGTGCCAGCAGGACTACCCGGGGACTAGCGGTGGGGCAGTTCTTC; CDR3aa: CASRTTRGLAVGQFF
len: 15; d_gene: NA; v_gene: TRBV28; j_gene: TRBJ2-4; abundance: NA; CDR3nt: TGTGCCAGCAGTCCCTACAGGGAGGTCAAAAACATTCAGTACTTC; CDR3aa: CASSPYREVKNIQYF
len: 13; d_gene: NA; v_gene: TRBV19; j_gene: TRBJ2-2; abundance: NA; CDR3nt: TGTGCCAGTGCGGGTTTTCATGACGGGGAGCTGTTTTTT; CDR3aa: CASAGFHDGELFF
len: 14; d_gene: NA; v_gene: TRBV7-2; j_gene: TRBJ2-6; abundance: few; CDR3nt: TGTGCCAGCAGCTTCCACCTCGGGGCCAACGTCCTGACTTTC; CDR3aa: CASSFHLGANVLTF
len: 16; d_gene: TRBD1; v_gene: TRBV4-3; j_gene: TRBJ2-4; abundance: NA; CDR3nt: TGCGCCAGCAGCCCTGCCTTCAGGGGGCGCGAAGACATTCAGTACTTC; CDR3aa: CASSPAFRGREDIQYF
len: 17; d_gene: TRBD2; v_gene: TRBV7-9; j_gene: TRBJ2-1; abundance: NA; CDR3nt: TGTGCCAGCAGCTCGGACGGACTAGCGGGCATATACAATGAGCAGTTCTTC; CDR3aa: CASSSDGLAGIYNEQFF
len: 13; d_gene: TRBD2; v_gene: TRBV5-4; j_gene: TRBJ2-7; abundance: NA; CDR3nt: TGTGCCAGCAGCTGGGAGACTAGCAACGAGCAGTACTTC; CDR3aa: CASSWETSNEQYF
len: 16; d_gene: NA; v_gene: TRBV28; j_gene: TRBJ2-1; abundance: NA; CDR3nt: TGTGCCAGCAGTTTGTCGCGGGGACTCGGGAAAAATGAGCAGTTCTTC; CDR3aa: CASSLSRGLGKNEQFF